A selection of T cell receptor beta chains follows, all from one sample in a study of Graves' ophthalmopathy and Graves' hyperthyroidism. MiXCR was run by TCRdb on the multiplex PCR reads, yielding one entry per CDR3 protein. The sample yields hundreds of thousands of distinct CDR3 sequences, over 40% seen once. Sequencing was performed on peripheral blood. Source of these receptors: an adult man with Graves' ophthalmopathy. The CDR3 runs from the conserved cysteine through the conserved F or W. The order of the fields is D gene, J gene, clone size, V gene, CDR3 protein, CDR3 DNA. The D gene is left open where the match is weak. Rows may omit the clone size; those that give it use once, few, many or a size class.

>TRBD1|TRBJ1-6|many|TRBV2
CASSEEGQYNSPLHF
TGTGCCAGCAGTGAAGAGGGACAGTATAATTCACCCCTCCACTTT
>NA|TRBJ2-7|few|TRBV7-2
CASSQGGFLDEQYF
TGTGCCAGCAGCCAAGGAGGGTTTCTCGACGAGCAGTACTTC
>TRBD2|TRBJ2-7|few|TRBV11-2
CASSRPGLAKYEQYF
TGTGCCAGCAGCCGGCCGGGACTAGCGAAGTACGAGCAGTACTTC
>TRBD1|TRBJ1-5|NA|TRBV30
CAWNTGTGRHF
TGTGCCTGGAATACCGGGACAGGTCGGCATTTT
>NA|TRBJ1-5|few|TRBV4-1
CASSPHSGNQPQHF
TGCGCCAGCAGCCCACATTCCGGCAATCAGCCCCAGCATTTT
>NA|TRBJ2-2|many|TRBV24-1
CATSDLKRPGELFF
TGTGCCACCAGTGATTTGAAGCGGCCCGGGGAGCTGTTTTTT
>TRBD1|TRBJ1-6|many|TRBV9
CASSPPQGTSPLHF
TGTGCCAGCAGCCCCCCACAGGGGACCTCACCCCTCCACTTT
>NA|TRBJ2-2|many|TRBV10-3
CAIMEMNTGELFF
TGTGCCATCATGGAAATGAACACCGGGGAGCTGTTTTTT
>NA|TRBJ1-3|few|TRBV5-8
CASSQEIASGNTIYF
TGTGCCAGCAGCCAAGAAATAGCCTCTGGAAACACCATATATTTT
>TRBD2|TRBJ2-7|many|TRBV2
CASSVKRGLGSYEQYF
TGTGCCAGCAGTGTTAAGCGGGGACTCGGCTCCTACGAGCAGTACTTC
>NA|TRBJ1-4|NA|TRBV2
CASRRESEKLFF
TGTGCCAGCAGGAGGGAGAGTGAAAAACTGTTTTTT
>TRBD1|TRBJ1-1|once|TRBV12-3/TRBV12-4
CASRPGGRGDTEAFF
TGTGCCAGCAGACCAGGGGGGAGAGGGGACACTGAAGCTTTCTTT
>TRBD1|TRBJ1-2|many|TRBV7-9
CASSLGQGGYTF
TGTGCCAGCAGCTTGGGACAGGGTGGCTACACCTTC
>NA|TRBJ1-1|few|TRBV6-6
CASRSGTRLNTEAFF
TGTGCCAGCAGGTCCGGGACACGTCTGAACACTGAAGCTTTCTTT
>NA|TRBJ1-4|NA|TRBV20-1
CSAPGRKLFF
TGCAGTGCTCCAGGCCGAAAACTGTTTTTT
>NA|TRBJ2-7|few|TRBV7-9
CASSSDPTRQKGVYEQYF
TGTGCCAGCAGCTCCGACCCTACAAGGCAAAAAGGTGTCTACGAGCAGTACTTC
>NA|TRBJ2-7|many|TRBV14
CASSQFTGLEQYF
TGTGCCAGCAGCCAATTCACGGGGCTCGAGCAGTACTTC
>TRBD1|TRBJ1-6|few|TRBV30
CAWSGGQGGSPLHF
TGTGCCTGGAGTGGAGGACAGGGCGGATCACCCCTCCACTTT
>TRBD1|TRBJ1-6|many|TRBV10-2
CASRMDRGENSPLHF
TGCGCCAGCAGGATGGACAGGGGAGAGAATTCACCCCTCCACTTT
>NA|TRBJ1-2|NA|TRBV10-3
CAAGTLYGYTF
TGTGCCGCCGGGACACTCTATGGCTACACCTTC
>NA|TRBJ1-3|NA|TRBV7-9
CASSARNDRRNSGNTIYF
TGTGCCAGCAGTGCTAGAAACGACAGGAGAAACTCTGGAAACACCATATATTTT
>TRBD1|TRBJ2-5|NA|TRBV7-9
CASSFGTGPIWYQETQYF
TGTGCCAGCAGCTTCGGGACAGGGCCGATTTGGTACCAAGAGACCCAGTACTTC
>TRBD1|TRBJ1-1|many|TRBV12-3/TRBV12-4
CASSSRDRAEAFF
TGTGCCAGCAGTTCCCGGGACAGGGCTGAAGCTTTCTTT
>TRBD1|TRBJ2-7|NA|TRBV5-4
CASSPGTGAPYEQYF
TGTGCCAGCAGCCCGGGGACAGGGGCTCCCTACGAGCAGTACTTC
>NA|TRBJ2-7|NA|TRBV25-1
CASVLKTTGYEQYF
TGTGCCAGCGTTCTTAAAACGACAGGTTACGAGCAGTACTTC
>TRBD1|TRBJ1-5|NA|TRBV9
CASSPEGAQDQPQHF
TGTGCCAGCAGCCCCGAGGGGGCGCAGGATCAGCCCCAGCATTTT
>NA|TRBJ2-5|NA|TRBV10-3
CAISDRSQETQYF
TGTGCCATCAGTGACAGGAGTCAAGAGACCCAGTACTTC
>NA|TRBJ1-2|NA|TRBV12-3/TRBV12-4
CASSTPWGSNYGYTF
TGTGCCAGCAGTACGCCGTGGGGCTCTAACTATGGCTACACCTTC
>TRBD1|TRBJ1-6|NA|TRBV20-1
CSARTHRGPIGNSPLHF
TGCAGTGCTAGAACCCACAGGGGGCCTATTGGTAATTCACCCCTCCACTTT
>TRBD1|TRBJ1-1|many|TRBV4-1
CASSHLTGEAFF
TGCGCCAGCAGCCACTTGACAGGGGAAGCTTTCTTT
>NA|TRBJ2-7|many|TRBV19
CASTPGTGGHEQYF
TGTGCCAGTACCCCAGGGACGGGGGGCCACGAGCAGTACTTC
>TRBD1|TRBJ2-2|few|TRBV10-3
CASSGQGFYTGELFF
TGTGCCAGCAGTGGACAGGGTTTCTACACCGGGGAGCTGTTTTTT
>NA|TRBJ2-3|NA|TRBV19
CASKPRAYTDTQYF
TGTGCCAGTAAGCCCAGGGCTTACACAGATACGCAGTATTTT
>TRBD2|TRBJ2-1|once|TRBV5-1
CASSLDSGNYNEQFF
TGCGCCAGCAGCTTGGATAGCGGGAACTACAATGAGCAGTTCTTC
>NA|TRBJ1-4|few|TRBV20-1
CSAFGGNEKLFF
TGCAGTGCTTTCGGTGGGAATGAAAAACTGTTTTTT
>TRBD2|TRBJ2-7|few|TRBV4-1
CASRLGLAGPEQYF
TGCGCCAGCAGACTTGGACTAGCGGGGCCCGAGCAGTACTTC
>NA|TRBJ2-7|many|TRBV6-2/TRBV6-3
CATTGHLYEQYF
TGTGCCACCACGGGACACCTCTACGAGCAGTACTTC
>NA|TRBJ2-7|many|TRBV2
CASSETSPYEQYF
TGTGCCAGCAGTGAAACCTCACCCTACGAGCAGTACTTC
>NA|TRBJ1-3|many|TRBV2
CASSERFDFGNTIYF
TGTGCCAGCAGTGAAAGGTTCGACTTTGGAAACACCATATATTTT
>TRBD1|TRBJ2-2|NA|TRBV7-7
CASSSTRGPGELFF
TGTGCTAGCAGCTCCACCAGGGGGCCCGGGGAGCTGTTTTTT
>NA|TRBJ1-4|NA|TRBV27
CASGNNRATNEKLFF
TGTGCCAGCGGAAATAACAGGGCTACTAATGAAAAACTGTTTTTT
>NA|TRBJ2-5|many|TRBV7-9
CASSLPGEYQETQYF
TGTGCCAGCAGCTTACCCGGAGAGTACCAAGAGACCCAGTACTTC
>NA|TRBJ2-7|NA|TRBV20-1
CSARESGAPYEQYF
TGCAGTGCTAGAGAATCGGGGGCGCCCTACGAGCAGTACTTC
>NA|TRBJ2-1|many|TRBV7-2
CASSLPWGVYNEQFF
TGTGCCAGCAGCTTACCCTGGGGAGTCTACAATGAGCAGTTCTTC
>NA|TRBJ2-2|many|TRBV24-1
CATSVQPTGELFF
TGTGCCACCAGTGTTCAGCCGACCGGGGAGCTGTTTTTT
>TRBD2|TRBJ2-7|NA|TRBV6-6
CASSRATSGREHEQYF
TGTGCCAGCAGTCGCGCAACTAGCGGGAGGGAACACGAGCAGTACTTC
>TRBD1|TRBJ2-2|NA|TRBV29-1
CSAWTGAESTGELFF
TGCAGCGCTTGGACAGGGGCGGAGTCGACCGGGGAGCTGTTTTTT
>TRBD1|TRBJ2-7|NA|TRBV12-5
CASGLVPGQGYEQYF
TGTGCTAGTGGTTTGGTACCCGGACAGGGCTACGAGCAGTACTTC
>NA|TRBJ2-5|many|TRBV20-1
CSARGGVGVTQYF
TGCAGTGCTAGAGGCGGGGTCGGAGTGACCCAGTACTTC
>NA|TRBJ1-4|many|TRBV19
CASSILTASMKRLFF
TGTGCCAGTAGTATCCTTACGGCCTCGATGAAACGGCTGTTTTTT
>TRBD1|TRBJ2-5|many|TRBV19
CASSTLQGRETQYF
TGTGCCAGTAGTACTTTACAGGGGCGCGAGACCCAGTACTTC
>TRBD2|TRBJ2-7|many|TRBV24-1
CATSDPTSADSEQYF
TGTGCCACCAGTGACCCGACTAGCGCGGATAGCGAGCAGTACTTC
>TRBD1|TRBJ1-2|many|TRBV7-2
CASSTGQGGGYTF
TGTGCCAGCAGCACGGGACAGGGTGGAGGCTACACCTTC
>NA|TRBJ1-1|many|TRBV7-9
CASNLWGDGTEAFF
TGTGCCAGCAACCTTTGGGGGGATGGCACTGAAGCTTTCTTT
>TRBD1|TRBJ1-2|NA|TRBV30
CASDREGYGYTF
TGTGCCTCGGACAGGGAGGGCTATGGCTACACCTTC
>NA|TRBJ1-2|many|TRBV29-1
CSVDGWQDDYGYTF
TGCAGCGTTGATGGGTGGCAGGATGACTATGGCTACACCTTC
>NA|TRBJ1-1|many|TRBV7-9
CASSLGWSGPNTEAFF
TGTGCCAGCAGCTTAGGGTGGTCAGGGCCCAACACTGAAGCTTTCTTT
>TRBD1|TRBJ1-4|NA|TRBV10-3
CAIKRGGDGEKLFF
TGTGCCATCAAGAGAGGGGGCGATGGGGAAAAACTGTTTTTT
>NA|TRBJ1-2|NA|TRBV29-1
CSLMGESGYTF
TGCAGCTTGATGGGCGAATCGGGCTACACCTTC